A single sample gave rise to the 2 T cell receptor beta chains below, sequenced in a study of blood T cell repertoires in COVID-19. The method was immunoSEQ multiplex PCR; TCRdb's version includes in-frame clones alone and lacks a portion of them. The data show a few hundred thousand clones, with roughly 84% seen just once and approximately 2.3% held by the top ten. Sequenced material: peripheral blood. These receptors all come from a man in his forties who had recovered from COVID-19.

On this clone: Other DNA sequences of this sample code for an identical CDR3. V usage is TRBV7-2 and J usage is TRBJ2-3; 14 bases line up with TRBD2. This CDR3 spans 16 amino acids. Germline CDR1 is SGHTA and CDR2 is FQGNSA. The ends lost 4 bases at V and 4 bases at J; junction bases unmatched: 4. The CDR3 DNA is TGTGCCAGCAGCTCCGGACTAGCGGGGGGTGCAGATACGCAGTATTTT. Its protein is CASSSGLAGGADTQYF.

CDR3 nucleotides: TGCGCCTCCGAAGGGACAGGGAACACCGGGGAGCTGTTTTTT. It translates to CASEGTGNTGELFF. The V gene is TRBV10-2, the J gene TRBJ2-2, with TRBD1 matching over 8 bases. The CDR3 totals 14 residues. Germline V CDR1 and CDR2: WSHSY, SAAADI. The V segment lost 11 bases and the J segment 1 base; nucleotides outside the gene matches: 6.